This T cell receptor beta chain was found in a study of blood T cell repertoires in COVID-19. Across the whole study: Sites in the United States, Italy and Spain provided acute and convalescent COVID-19 samples.

Original processing methods: Amplification of reference gene primers provided the estimated nucleated cell counts. The repertoire was sequenced with immunoSEQ multiplex PCR; TCRdb's copy has only in-frame clones and lacks some. V, J and clone size are those of that table, while D and trimming were read from the DNA. The data show 250,000 or so clones, approximately 90% seen once. Everyone who took part was roughly 18 to 89 years old, and they came from about two dozen US areas. The study assigned cohorts using participant-reported clinical history. Sequencing input: PBMCs or T cells enriched from blood (not recorded which). This TCR came from a man aged 35-49 years who had recovered from COVID-19.

The CDR3 region is CASSQDTEAFF. In nucleotides, the CDR3 is TGTGCCAGCAGCCAGGACACTGAAGCTTTCTTT. The genes are TRBV5-5 and TRBJ1-1; D gene unclear. CDR1 is SGHKS and CDR2 is YYEKEE in the germline V gene (reference sequence). There are 11 residues in the CDR3. Trimming left V 4 bases short and J 3 bases short, with 4 bases between.